This T cell receptor (beta chain) appears in the sequencing data of a study of T cell repertoires in cytomegalovirus infection. TCRdb reprocessed the reads via MiXCR and lists one record per CDR3 protein. The data show hundreds of thousands of distinct CDR3 sequences, roughly 26% seen once. The CDR3 has 15 amino acids. The V and J ends lost 7 bases and 4 bases, in that order; junction bases with no gene match: 6. Germline V CDR1 and CDR2: LNHDA, SQIVND (reference sequence). In this sample, this clonotype turned up many times. Its target is not known. Findings of the study overall: Based on cumulative public TCR beta family frequency, carriers of CMV plus the relevant HLA were identified. HLA-C-restricted CMV-specific TCR beta clonotypes were dominant in the ex vivo response.

The sequencing input was CD8+ T cells from PBMCs. The sequence was obtained from a human donor in good health (CMV status not recorded). Some clones in this sample may be carry-over from other donors' samples. The chain combines TRBV19 with TRBJ2-6; 8 positions agree with TRBD1. DNA of the CDR3: TGTGCCAGTACCCCAGGGGGCACCGGGGCCAACGTCCTGACTTTC. Encoded protein: CASTPGGTGANVLTF.